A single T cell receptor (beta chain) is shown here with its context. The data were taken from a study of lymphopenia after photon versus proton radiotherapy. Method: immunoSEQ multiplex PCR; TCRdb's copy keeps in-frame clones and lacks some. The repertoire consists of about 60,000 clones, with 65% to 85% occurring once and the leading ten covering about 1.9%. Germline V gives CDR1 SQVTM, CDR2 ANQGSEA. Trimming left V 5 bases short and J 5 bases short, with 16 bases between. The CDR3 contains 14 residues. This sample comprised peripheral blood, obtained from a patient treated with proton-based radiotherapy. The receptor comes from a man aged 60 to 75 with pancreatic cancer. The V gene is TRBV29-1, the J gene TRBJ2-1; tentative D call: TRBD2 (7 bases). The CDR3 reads CSVRGATRNNEQFF. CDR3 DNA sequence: TGCAGCGTTCGGGGGGCTACTAGAAACAATGAGCAGTTCTTC.